This T cell receptor (beta chain) was sequenced during a study of cytomegalovirus exposure and HLA in healthy donors. The germline gives CDR1 LNHDA, CDR2 SQIVND (reference sequence). This CDR3 comprises 14 residues. The germline V and J ends were trimmed by 5 bases and 5 bases, with 12 bases remaining between them. A multiplex PCR was run with 60 Vbeta primers and 13 Jbeta primers. Assay used: immunoSEQ multiplex PCR; TCRdb lists only in-frame clones, some missing. This table holds about 89,000 clones, 85% found once. As concerns this clone: Its matching antigen is unknown.

Every donor was a healthy person donating bone marrow. Study-wide findings and caveats: A link between a missense DCLRE1C variant and TCR beta V- and J-gene trimming emerged from a later analysis. Segments of the TCR beta V type were, in most cases, productive about 87% or about 30% of the time in an earlier analysis. Researchers reportedly found TCR beta sequences accurately predicted most subjects' HLA-A and HLA-B alleles.

Sequenced: PBMCs. The clonotype was recovered from a man in his forties or fifties in good health and CMV-seropositive. This rearrangement joins TRBV19 to TRBJ2-2; possibly TRBD2 for D (5 bases). The CDR3 coding sequence is TGTGCCAGTAGTTCCCGGGGTCAGACCGGGGAGCTGTTTTTT. Translated: CASSSRGQTGELFF.